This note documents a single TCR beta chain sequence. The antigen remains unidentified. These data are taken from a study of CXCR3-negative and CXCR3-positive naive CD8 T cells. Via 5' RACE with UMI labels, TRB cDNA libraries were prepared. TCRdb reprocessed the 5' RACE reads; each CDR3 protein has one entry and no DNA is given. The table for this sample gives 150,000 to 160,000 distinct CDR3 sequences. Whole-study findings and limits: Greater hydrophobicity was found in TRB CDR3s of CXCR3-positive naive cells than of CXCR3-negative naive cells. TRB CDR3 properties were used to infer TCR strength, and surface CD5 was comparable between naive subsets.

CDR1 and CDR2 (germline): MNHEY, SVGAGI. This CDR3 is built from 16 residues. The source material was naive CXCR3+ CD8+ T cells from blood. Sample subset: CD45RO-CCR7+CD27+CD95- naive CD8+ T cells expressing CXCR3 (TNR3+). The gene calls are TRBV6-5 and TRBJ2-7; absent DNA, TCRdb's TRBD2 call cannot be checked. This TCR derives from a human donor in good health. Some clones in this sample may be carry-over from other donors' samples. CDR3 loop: CASSYSSFSGSYEQYF.